The T cell receptor beta chain under discussion was sequenced for a study of T cell repertoires in cytomegalovirus infection. This clonotype was observed at least ten times. Antigen specificity is unknown. After removal of 5 bases from V and 3 bases from J, the junction contained 12 bases not matched to a gene. The CDR3 runs to 17 residues. Looked up from germline, CDR1 is SGHVS and CDR2 is FNYEAQ. In TCRdb, the reads were re-called with MiXCR into one record per CDR3 protein. The profile shows approximately 910,000 distinct CDR3 sequences, 31% of them singletons. Study-level results: Public TCR beta family frequency separated CMV-and-HLA carriers, including in an independent cohort.

This receptor was obtained from a human donor in good health (CMV status not recorded). Some clones in this sample may be carry-over from other donors' samples. J is TRBJ1-1 and V is TRBV7-6; 10 bases match TRBD1. Sequencing was performed on cultured CD8+ T cells from PBMCs, taken from culture after CMV antigen stimulation. This CDR3 reads CASSIRTGGASHTEAFF. The CDR3 DNA is TGTGCCAGCAGCATTAGGACAGGGGGAGCCTCTCACACTGAAGCTTTCTTT.